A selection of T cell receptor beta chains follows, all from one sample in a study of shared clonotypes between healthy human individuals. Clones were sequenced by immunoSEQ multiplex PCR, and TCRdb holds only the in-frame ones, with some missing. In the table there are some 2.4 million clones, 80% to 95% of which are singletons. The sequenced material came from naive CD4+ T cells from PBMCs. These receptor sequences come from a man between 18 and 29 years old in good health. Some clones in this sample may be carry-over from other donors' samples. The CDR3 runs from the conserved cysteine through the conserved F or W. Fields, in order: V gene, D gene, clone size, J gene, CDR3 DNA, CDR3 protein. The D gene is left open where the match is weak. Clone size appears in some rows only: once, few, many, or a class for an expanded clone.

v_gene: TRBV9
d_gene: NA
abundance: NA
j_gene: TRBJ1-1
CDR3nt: TGTGCCAGCAGCGTAGCTTCAGGGGCGGGTGAAGCTTTCTTT
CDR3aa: CASSVASGAGEAFF

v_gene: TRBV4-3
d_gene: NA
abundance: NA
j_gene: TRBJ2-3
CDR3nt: TGCGCCAGCAGCCAAGTGGGCGGACTCACAGATACGCAGTATTTT
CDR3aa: CASSQVGGLTDTQYF

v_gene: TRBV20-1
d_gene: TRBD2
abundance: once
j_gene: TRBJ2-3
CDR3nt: TGCACAAGCGGGACCGCAGATACGCAGTATTTT
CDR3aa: CTSGTADTQYF

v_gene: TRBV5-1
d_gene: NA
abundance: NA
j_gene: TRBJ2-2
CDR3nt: TGCGCCAGCAGCTTGTACGGGGGGCAAGGGAACACCGGGGAGCTGTTTTTT
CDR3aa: CASSLYGGQGNTGELFF

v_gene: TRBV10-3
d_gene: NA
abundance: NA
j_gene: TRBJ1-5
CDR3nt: TGTGCCATCAGTGAGTCGGACGGGCGACAGCCCCAGCATTTT
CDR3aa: CAISESDGRQPQHF

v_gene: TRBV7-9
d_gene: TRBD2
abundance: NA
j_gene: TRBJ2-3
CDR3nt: TGTGCCAGCCTCCAGGCGGGGGAGCCAGCAGATACGCAGTATTTT
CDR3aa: CASLQAGEPADTQYF

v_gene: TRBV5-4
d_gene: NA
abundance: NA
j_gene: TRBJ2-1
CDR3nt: TGTGCCAGCAGCTTGTACGGGGGGCGCAGCAGCGAGCAGTTCTTC
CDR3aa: CASSLYGGRSSEQFF

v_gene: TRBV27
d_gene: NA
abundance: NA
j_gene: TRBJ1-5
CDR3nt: TGTGCCAGCAGTTTATCGGGCGGTAGCAATCAGCCCCAGCATTTT
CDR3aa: CASSLSGGSNQPQHF

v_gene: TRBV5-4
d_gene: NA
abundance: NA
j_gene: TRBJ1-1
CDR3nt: TGTGCCAGCAGTTCGATGGCTAACATGAACACTGAAGCTTTCTTT
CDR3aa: CASSSMANMNTEAFF

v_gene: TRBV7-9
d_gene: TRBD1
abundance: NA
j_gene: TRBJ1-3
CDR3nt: TGTGCCAGCAACGGACAGGGGAACATTCCTGGAAACACCATATATTTT
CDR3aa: CASNGQGNIPGNTIYF

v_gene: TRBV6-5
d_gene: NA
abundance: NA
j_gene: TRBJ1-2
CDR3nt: TGTGCCAGCAGCCTCGAGGGGCACCAAAACTATGGCTACACCTTC
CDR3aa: CASSLEGHQNYGYTF

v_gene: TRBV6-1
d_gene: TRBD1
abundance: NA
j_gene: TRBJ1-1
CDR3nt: TGTGCCAGCAGTGCCAGGGGGGGTCTCGGGGTGAACACTGAAGCTTTCTTT
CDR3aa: CASSARGGLGVNTEAFF

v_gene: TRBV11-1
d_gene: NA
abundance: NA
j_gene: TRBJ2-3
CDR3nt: TGTGCCAGCAGCTCCTTAGCGGTGGCAGATACGCAGTATTTT
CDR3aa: CASSSLAVADTQYF

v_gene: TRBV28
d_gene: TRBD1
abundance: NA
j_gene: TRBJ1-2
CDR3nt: TGTGCCAGCAGATCCTCGGACAGGGTTACGGATGGCTACACCTTC
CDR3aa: CASRSSDRVTDGYTF

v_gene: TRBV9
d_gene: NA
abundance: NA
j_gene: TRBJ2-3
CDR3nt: TGTGCCAGCGCCGGACGCCCCACAGATACGCAGTATTTT
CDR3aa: CASAGRPTDTQYF

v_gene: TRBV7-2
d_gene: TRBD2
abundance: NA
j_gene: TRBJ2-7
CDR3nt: TGTGCCAGCAGCTTAGAGCCTAGCGGAAACTACGAGCAGTACTTC
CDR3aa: CASSLEPSGNYEQYF

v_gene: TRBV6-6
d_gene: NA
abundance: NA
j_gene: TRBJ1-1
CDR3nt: TGTGCCAGCCGGCGGACCATTAACACTGAAGCTTTCTTT
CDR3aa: CASRRTINTEAFF

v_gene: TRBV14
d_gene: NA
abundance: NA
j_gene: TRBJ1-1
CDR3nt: TGTGCCAGCAGCCAAGACAGGGCTGAAGCTTTCTTT
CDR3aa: CASSQDRAEAFF

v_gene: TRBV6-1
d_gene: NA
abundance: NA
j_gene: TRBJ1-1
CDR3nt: TGTGCCAGCAGTGAGGACGGGCGGTCGGCTTTCTTT
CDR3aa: CASSEDGRSAFF

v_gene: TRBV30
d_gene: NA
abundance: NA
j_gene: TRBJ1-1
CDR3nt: TGTGCCTACGGGCCAGGCACGAACACTGAAGCTTTCTTT
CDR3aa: CAYGPGTNTEAFF

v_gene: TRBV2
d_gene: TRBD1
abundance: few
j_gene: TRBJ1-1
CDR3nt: TGTGCCAGCACTCCGACAGGGGGGACTGAAGCTTTCTTT
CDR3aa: CASTPTGGTEAFF

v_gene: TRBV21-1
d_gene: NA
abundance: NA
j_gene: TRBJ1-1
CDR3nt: TGTGCCAGCAGGAAAAAGGGGGACACTGAAGCTTTCTTT
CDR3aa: CASRKKGDTEAFF

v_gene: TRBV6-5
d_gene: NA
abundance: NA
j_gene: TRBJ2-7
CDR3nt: TGTGCCAGCAAGGAAGGAGGCTCCTCCTACGAGCAGTACTTC
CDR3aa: CASKEGGSSYEQYF

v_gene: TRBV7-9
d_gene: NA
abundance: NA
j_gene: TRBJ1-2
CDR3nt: TGTGCCAGCGGGGTGTCATCAGGCTCTAGGGGCTACACCTTC
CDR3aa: CASGVSSGSRGYTF

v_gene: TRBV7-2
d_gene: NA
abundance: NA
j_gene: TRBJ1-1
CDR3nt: TGTGCCAGCAGCTTAGGGGGATTCTATAAGGGGGCTTTCTTT
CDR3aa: CASSLGGFYKGAFF

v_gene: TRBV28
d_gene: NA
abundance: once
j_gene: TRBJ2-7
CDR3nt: TGTGCCAGCAGCCCAGGGGGGGTACAGTACTTC
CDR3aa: CASSPGGVQYF

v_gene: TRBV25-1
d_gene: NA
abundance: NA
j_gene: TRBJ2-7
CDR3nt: TGTGCCAGCAGTGCGCTCGGGCAGGGGCCCTCCGAGCAGTACTTC
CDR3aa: CASSALGQGPSEQYF

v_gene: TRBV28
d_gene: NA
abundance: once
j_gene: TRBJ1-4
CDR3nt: TGTGCCAGCAAAGAGGGGGGGCGGGAGGAAAAACTGTTTTTT
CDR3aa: CASKEGGREEKLFF

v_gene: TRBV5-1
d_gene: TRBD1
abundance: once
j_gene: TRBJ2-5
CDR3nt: TGCGCCAGCAGCTTAGGACAGGGGCAGACCCAGTACTTC
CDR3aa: CASSLGQGQTQYF

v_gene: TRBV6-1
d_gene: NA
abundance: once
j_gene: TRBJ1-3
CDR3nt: TGTGCCAGCAGTGATATGCCTCAATCTGGAAACACCATATATTTT
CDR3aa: CASSDMPQSGNTIYF

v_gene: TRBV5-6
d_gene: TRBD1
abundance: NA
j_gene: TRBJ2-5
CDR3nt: TGTGCCAGCAGCTTCTATCGGACAGGGGGCGGAGAGACCCAGTACTTC
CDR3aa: CASSFYRTGGGETQYF

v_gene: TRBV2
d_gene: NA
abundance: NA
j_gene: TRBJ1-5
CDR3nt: TGTGCCAGCAGTGACAAAACTAGCAATCAGCCCCAGCATTTT
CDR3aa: CASSDKTSNQPQHF

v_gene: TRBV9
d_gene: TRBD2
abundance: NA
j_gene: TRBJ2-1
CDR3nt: TGTGCCAGCAGCGAGGGACTAGCGGGAGGGCTCCACTCCTACAATGAGCAGTTCTTC
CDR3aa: CASSEGLAGGLHSYNEQFF

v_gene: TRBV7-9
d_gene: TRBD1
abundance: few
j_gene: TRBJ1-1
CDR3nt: TGTGCCAGCAGCCAAGAATCAGGGACAGCGGCTTTCTTT
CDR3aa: CASSQESGTAAFF

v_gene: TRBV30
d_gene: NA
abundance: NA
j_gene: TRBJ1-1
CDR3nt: TGTGCCTGGTCCGACAGGCGGAACACTGAAGCTTTCTTT
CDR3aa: CAWSDRRNTEAFF

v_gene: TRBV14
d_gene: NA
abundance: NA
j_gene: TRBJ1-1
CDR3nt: TGTGCCAGCAGCCAAGATTTGGGTCAGCCGCGAACCTTT
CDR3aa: CASSQDLGQPRTF

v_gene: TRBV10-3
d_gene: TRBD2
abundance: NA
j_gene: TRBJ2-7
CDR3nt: TGTGCCATACGACTAGCGGGAGAGAGCGAGCAGTACTTC
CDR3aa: CAIRLAGESEQYF

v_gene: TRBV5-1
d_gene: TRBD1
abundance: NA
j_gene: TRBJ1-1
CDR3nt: TGCGCCAGCAGCTTGGATCCCAGGGGGCGCGAAGTGGGCACTGAAGCTTTCTTT
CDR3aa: CASSLDPRGREVGTEAFF

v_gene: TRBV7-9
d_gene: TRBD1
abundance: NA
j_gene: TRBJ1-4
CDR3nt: TGTGCCAGCAGTCTGGGACAGGTCGTAGAAAAACTGTTTTTT
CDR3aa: CASSLGQVVEKLFF

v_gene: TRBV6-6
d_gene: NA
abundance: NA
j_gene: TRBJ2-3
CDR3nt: TGTGCCAGCAGAAAAGAATACCGGGCTCGCACAGATACGCAGTATTTT
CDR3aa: CASRKEYRARTDTQYF

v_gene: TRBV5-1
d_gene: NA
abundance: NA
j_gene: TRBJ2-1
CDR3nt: TGCGCCAGCAGCTTTTTCGCTAGCGTATACAATGAGCAGTTCTTC
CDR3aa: CASSFFASVYNEQFF

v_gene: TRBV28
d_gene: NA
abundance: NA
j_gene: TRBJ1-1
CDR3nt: TGTGCCAGCAGTTTCCGTCGACCCCGACCCACTGAAGCTTTCTTT
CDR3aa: CASSFRRPRPTEAFF

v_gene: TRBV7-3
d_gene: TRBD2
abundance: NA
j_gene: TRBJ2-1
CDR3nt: TGTGCCAGCAGCACCCCCGGGACTAGCGATCCCTCCTACAATGAGCAGTTCTTC
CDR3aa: CASSTPGTSDPSYNEQFF

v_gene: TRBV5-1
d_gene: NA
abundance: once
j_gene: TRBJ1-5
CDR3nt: TGCGCCAGCAGCTTGGGTCCAGGGGACAATCAGCCCCAGCATTTT
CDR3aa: CASSLGPGDNQPQHF

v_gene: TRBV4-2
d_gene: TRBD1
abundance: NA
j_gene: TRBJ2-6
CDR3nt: TGTGCCAGCAGCCCCATGGACAGGTTTGTAGGGGCCAACGTCCTGACTTTC
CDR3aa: CASSPMDRFVGANVLTF

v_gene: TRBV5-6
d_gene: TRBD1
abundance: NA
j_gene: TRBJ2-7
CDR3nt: TGTGCCAGCAGCTTGACAGGGGGCTACGAGCAGTACTTC
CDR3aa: CASSLTGGYEQYF

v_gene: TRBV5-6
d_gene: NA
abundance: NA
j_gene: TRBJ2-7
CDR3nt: TGTGCCAGCAGCACGGAAGCGGGCCGAACCTACGAGCAGTACTTC
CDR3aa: CASSTEAGRTYEQYF

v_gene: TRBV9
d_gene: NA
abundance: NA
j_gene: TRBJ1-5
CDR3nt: TGTGCCAGCAGCGTATCCCCGCACGACCTTGATCCCCAGCATTTT
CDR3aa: CASSVSPHDLDPQHF

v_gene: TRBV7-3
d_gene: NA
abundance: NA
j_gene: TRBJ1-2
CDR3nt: TGTGCCAGCAGCCTTAACAGGGAAGGCTATGGCTACACCTTC
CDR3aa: CASSLNREGYGYTF

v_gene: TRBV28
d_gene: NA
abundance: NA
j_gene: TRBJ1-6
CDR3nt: TGTGCCAGCAGCATTACCAGGGCAGTTAATAATTCACCCCTCCACTTT
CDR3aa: CASSITRAVNNSPLHF

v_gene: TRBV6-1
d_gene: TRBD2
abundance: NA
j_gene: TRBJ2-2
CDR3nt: TGTGCCAGCAGTTCCCGGGAGGCCGGGGAGCTGTTTTTT
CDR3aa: CASSSREAGELFF

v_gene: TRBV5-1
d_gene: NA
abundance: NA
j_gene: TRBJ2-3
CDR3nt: TGCGCCAGCAGCCCCCTCGGGGGAGGCACAGATACGCAGTATTTT
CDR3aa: CASSPLGGGTDTQYF